This T cell receptor beta chain was sequenced for a study of identical twins. Study-wide results and limits: Cord blood's abundant beta clonotypes had fewer insertions, unlike memory repertoires.

Per the germline V gene, CDR1 is MGHDK and CDR2 is SYGVNS. The CDR3 totals 15 residues. Unmatched junction bases numbered 8, after V lost 5 bases and J lost 9 bases. The authors used template switching to add a universal primer site and gave cDNA unique molecular identifiers. Using its own MiXCR run on the 5' RACE reads, TCRdb lists one record per CDR3 protein. The data hold about 530,000 distinct CDR3 sequences, with about 15% observed a single time. All donors were healthy Caucasians. This clonotype was seen more than once but under ten times. What it recognizes is unknown. These data were likewise used in another study, on yellow fever vaccine responses in identical twins.

This sequence was found in a woman in her late teens or twenties in good health. V and J are TRBV25-1 and TRBJ2-1; 12 nucleotides line up with TRBD2. Sequencing input: CD4+ T cells sorted from blood. The chain's CDR3 is CASSWLAGGPSEQFF. CDR3 sequence (DNA): TGTGCCAGCAGTTGGCTAGCGGGAGGGCCCAGTGAGCAGTTCTTC. Complete variable domain (other parts from reference TRBV25-1 and TRBJ2-1): EADIYQTPRYLVIGTGKKITLECSQTMGHDKMYWYQQDPGMELHLIHYSYGVNSTEKGDLSSESTVSRIRTEHFPLTLESARPSHTSQYLCASSWLAGGPSEQFFGPGTRLTVL.